Listed below are T cell receptor beta chains from one sample, sequenced in a study of T cell repertoires in cytomegalovirus infection. TCRdb fed the reads into MiXCR, producing one record per CDR3 protein. In the table there are about 160,000 distinct CDR3 sequences, about a fifth of which are singletons. Antigens for these TCRs are unknown. Here the sequenced sample was CD8+ T cells from cultured PBMCs, taken from culture after CMV antigen stimulation. These receptors all stem from a human donor in good health (CMV status not recorded). Some clones in this sample may be carry-over from other donors' samples. The conserved cysteine and the conserved F or W are not part of the CDR3 here. Fields, in order: J gene, V gene, CDR3 protein.

j_gene: TRBJ1-2; v_gene: TRBV7-2; CDR3aa: ASSGDRGLVDYGYT
j_gene: TRBJ1-1; v_gene: TRBV7-6; CDR3aa: ASSPTGAEAF
j_gene: TRBJ2-6; v_gene: TRBV7-8; CDR3aa: ASSTRTGLAGANVLT
j_gene: TRBJ1-1; v_gene: TRBV7-2; CDR3aa: ASSLSGDLLNTEAF
j_gene: TRBJ1-2; v_gene: TRBV4-1; CDR3aa: ASSQGKKNYGYT
j_gene: TRBJ2-7; v_gene: TRBV4-1; CDR3aa: ASSPTVSGQQY
j_gene: TRBJ2-7; v_gene: TRBV4-2; CDR3aa: ASSQESGGASYEQY
j_gene: TRBJ1-1; v_gene: TRBV12-3/TRBV12-4; CDR3aa: ASSRTVAEAF
j_gene: TRBJ2-7; v_gene: TRBV4-3; CDR3aa: ASSQEGVGTGSYEQY
j_gene: TRBJ1-5; v_gene: TRBV4-1; CDR3aa: ASSLRLLSNQPQH
j_gene: TRBJ1-1; v_gene: TRBV4-1; CDR3aa: ASSQDFTGMNTEAF
j_gene: TRBJ2-5; v_gene: TRBV12-3/TRBV12-4; CDR3aa: ASSITGLQETQY
j_gene: TRBJ1-4; v_gene: TRBV27; CDR3aa: ASSPTGMREKLF
j_gene: TRBJ1-1; v_gene: TRBV7-2; CDR3aa: ASSFGGRSRMDTEAF
j_gene: TRBJ2-1; v_gene: TRBV12-3/TRBV12-4; CDR3aa: ASSTNEQF
j_gene: TRBJ2-3; v_gene: TRBV6-2/TRBV6-3; CDR3aa: ASSYHREIVTQY
j_gene: TRBJ2-7; v_gene: TRBV7-2; CDR3aa: ASSPRTSYEQY
j_gene: TRBJ2-5; v_gene: TRBV7-3; CDR3aa: ASSLMGATLAGGVEETQY
j_gene: TRBJ2-2; v_gene: TRBV7-6; CDR3aa: ASSLNPSGANTGELF
j_gene: TRBJ2-1; v_gene: TRBV7-6; CDR3aa: ASSLVGIAGLSYNEQF
j_gene: TRBJ2-2; v_gene: TRBV6-5; CDR3aa: ASSSVGVGTGELF
j_gene: TRBJ1-1; v_gene: TRBV6-6; CDR3aa: ASSFTGVTEAF
j_gene: TRBJ1-1; v_gene: TRBV4-1; CDR3aa: ASSHKQGTGTEAF
j_gene: TRBJ2-7; v_gene: TRBV7-9; CDR3aa: ASSPWDTYEQY
j_gene: TRBJ2-2; v_gene: TRBV7-8; CDR3aa: ASLEKLTGELF
j_gene: TRBJ2-7; v_gene: TRBV29-1; CDR3aa: SVTRDSAYEQY
j_gene: TRBJ2-3; v_gene: TRBV4-1; CDR3aa: ASSQDLGGGDADTQY
j_gene: TRBJ1-2; v_gene: TRBV7-2; CDR3aa: ASNLGTVHYGYT
j_gene: TRBJ2-7; v_gene: TRBV12-3/TRBV12-4; CDR3aa: ASSLSPGLYYEQY
j_gene: TRBJ1-1; v_gene: TRBV19; CDR3aa: ASRESNTEAF
j_gene: TRBJ2-5; v_gene: TRBV15; CDR3aa: ATSPSGGGRAQY
j_gene: TRBJ2-7; v_gene: TRBV6-2/TRBV6-3; CDR3aa: ASSYWAGGQGAGSSYEQY
j_gene: TRBJ2-7; v_gene: TRBV6-5; CDR3aa: ASSSGTGGTYEQY
j_gene: TRBJ2-7; v_gene: TRBV29-1; CDR3aa: SVVGPGQGGYEQY
j_gene: TRBJ2-3; v_gene: TRBV6-2/TRBV6-3; CDR3aa: ASSYSSWGQSTDTQY
j_gene: TRBJ2-7; v_gene: TRBV4-2; CDR3aa: ASSQSQYEQY
j_gene: TRBJ1-1; v_gene: TRBV5-4; CDR3aa: ASIVQGAGTEAF
j_gene: TRBJ1-1; v_gene: TRBV6-1; CDR3aa: ASRVGTGRRSEAF
j_gene: TRBJ2-3; v_gene: TRBV7-2; CDR3aa: ASILPTSSADTQY
j_gene: TRBJ2-3; v_gene: TRBV7-2; CDR3aa: ASSDVLGPDTQY
j_gene: TRBJ2-7; v_gene: TRBV7-6; CDR3aa: ASSPGGTGSYEQY
j_gene: TRBJ1-2; v_gene: TRBV7-9; CDR3aa: ASSPETGLTNYGYT
j_gene: TRBJ2-2; v_gene: TRBV5-1; CDR3aa: ASSLRSDLTGELF
j_gene: TRBJ1-1; v_gene: TRBV7-9; CDR3aa: ASSPQTGLNTEAF
j_gene: TRBJ2-1; v_gene: TRBV25-1; CDR3aa: ASSLGRLNNEQF
j_gene: TRBJ1-1; v_gene: TRBV7-2; CDR3aa: ASSFLTENTEAF
j_gene: TRBJ1-1; v_gene: TRBV6-5; CDR3aa: ASSYEQTAEAF
j_gene: TRBJ1-5; v_gene: TRBV7-2; CDR3aa: AGPRTNQPQH
j_gene: TRBJ2-3; v_gene: TRBV12-3/TRBV12-4; CDR3aa: ASTPGLEKRSDTQY
j_gene: TRBJ1-1; v_gene: TRBV6-5; CDR3aa: ASSYSIGANEAF